The 9 T cell receptor beta chains below were found in one sample sequenced in a study of blood T cells in healthy people across ages. The authors ran a second PCR of 7 to 11 cycles using a sample-barcoded 5' primer and a J-beta primer mix. TCRdb redid the calling of the 5' RACE reads with MiXCR, one entry per CDR3 protein. Of around 1,500,000 distinct CDR3 sequences listed, about 28% are singletons. The specimen sequenced was blood. These TCRs come from a woman aged 25 to 39 in good health.

The CDR3 sequence is CASSLTPAVGELFF. Written as DNA, the CDR3 is TGTGCCAGCAGCTTAACGCCAGCTGTCGGGGAGCTGTTTTTT. The chain couples TRBV7-3 to TRBJ2-2; D uncertain. V was cut by 0 bases and J by 7 bases, with 9 bases left in between. CDR1 is SGHTA and CDR2 is FQGTGA in the germline V gene. The CDR3 is made up of 14 amino acids.

The chain carries TRBV29-1 and TRBJ2-6; no clear D. This CDR3 comprises 17 residues. Germline V gene lookup returns CDR1 SQVTM and CDR2 ANQGSEA. Trimming left V 7 bases short and J 3 bases short, with 22 bases between. DNA of the CDR3: TGCAGCGCCCAGGCCACGGAACTCGGGCATGGGGCCAACGTCCTGACTTTC. Amino acids: CSAQATELGHGANVLTF.

J is TRBJ2-1 and V is TRBV18, with 8 nucleotides matching TRBD1. V dropped 6 bases and J dropped 3; count of bases not matched to a gene: 13. Germline V gene sequence: CDR1 KGHSH, CDR2 LQKENI. The length of the CDR3 is 17 residues. The CDR3 loop is CASSNQGQGDLYNEQFF. As DNA, the CDR3 is TGTGCCAGCTCCAACCAAGGACAGGGAGACCTCTACAATGAGCAGTTCTTC.

This clonotype was found a few times. The V gene is TRBV6-6, the J gene TRBJ2-1; TRBD2 is a possible D gene (7 bases). The V end lost 7 bases, the J end lost 7 bases, and 20 bases lay between the germline ends. The CDR3 sequence is 15 residues long. Germline CDR1 and CDR2: MNHNY and SVGAGI (reference sequence). CDR3: CASTPFGGAANEQFF. CDR3 in DNA: TGTGCCAGCACCCCTTTTGGGGGGGCCGCGAATGAGCAGTTCTTC.

The V and J genes are TRBV12-3 or TRBV12-4 and TRBJ1-5, with 7 bases aligning to TRBD1. This CDR3 region has 15 residues. Germline trimming cut 5 bases from V and 0 bases from J; bases unmatched to any gene: 4. The CDR3 spells CASSGTEPSNQPQHF. The DNA of the CDR3 is TGTGCCAGCAGTGGGACAGAGCCTAGCAATCAGCCCCAGCATTTT.

The chain is built from TRBV5-5 and TRBJ2-1; 7 bases map to TRBD2. CDR1 SGHKS and CDR2 YYEKEE come from the germline V gene (reference sequence). The CDR3 covers 15 residues. V lost 5 bases to trimming and J lost 3 bases; unmatched junction nucleotides: 8. CDR3 sequence: CASRTLAANYNEQFF. CDR3 coding DNA: TGTGCCAGCAGAACGCTAGCGGCCAACTACAATGAGCAGTTCTTC.

V and J are TRBV11-1 and TRBJ2-7; D might be TRBD2 (7 bases). The V end was cut by 11 bases, the J end by 5 bases, with 19 bases between. This CDR3 region has 13 residues. Germline values: CDR1 SGHAT, CDR2 FQDESV (reference sequence). In DNA, the CDR3 is TGTGCCGTGGGGGGGCCGCCCCTGGACGAGCAGTACTTC. It specifies CAVGGPPLDEQYF. The full variable domain, completed using reference TRBV11-1 and TRBJ2-7, is EAEVAQSPRYKITEKSQAVAFWCDPISGHATLYWYRQILGQGPELLVQFQDESVVDDSQLPKDRFSAERLKGVDSTLKIQPAELGDSAMYLCAVGGPPLDEQYFGPGTRLTVT.

The sample holds a few counts of this clonotype. The chain employs TRBV5-1 and TRBJ2-1, with D possibly being TRBD1 (6 bases). The V gene's germline CDR1 is SGHRS and CDR2 YFSETQ. Trimming pared 0 bases from V and 2 bases from J, leaving 12 bases between. CDR3 length: 16 residues. The CDR3 bases are TGCGCCAGCAGCTTGGTAGCCAGGGGTACCTACAATGAGCAGTTCTTC. It yields the protein CASSLVARGTYNEQFF.

With respect to this clonotype: A read error may be the cause here, since a much bigger clone is one base away. Here the CDR3 DNA reads TGTGCCAGCAGTTACGCCGGGACTAGCGGGAATGAGCAGTACTTC. Translated: CASSYAGTSGNEQYF. This chain links TRBV6-5 with TRBJ2-1, with 13 bases that match TRBD2. The end of the DNA aligns better with TRBJ2-7, so the J call may be wrong. The CDR3 runs 15 residues. Germline loops: CDR1 MNHEY, CDR2 SVGAGI.